These T cell receptor beta chains were read from a single sample in a study of blood T cell repertoires in COVID-19. Profiling relied on immunoSEQ multiplex PCR, and the TCRdb table lists in-frame clones only, not all of them. The profile shows roughly 160,000 clones, under 90% of them singletons. Source material: PBMCs or T cells enriched from blood (not recorded which). The receptor set was obtained from a woman aged 55-69 years who had recovered from COVID-19. Each CDR3 is given with its conserved first and last residue. A D gene is named only where the DNA matches it firmly. Rows give clone size only sometimes, using once, few, many, or a class for an expanded clone.

once	TRBV5-1	TRBJ1-1	NA	CASSLDPGTEAFF	TGCGCCAGCAGCTTGGACCCGGGGACTGAAGCTTTCTTT
NA	TRBV5-6	TRBJ1-2	TRBD1	CASRPTGAGYGYTF	TGTGCCAGCCGACCGACAGGGGCGGGGTATGGCTACACCTTC
NA	TRBV18	TRBJ2-1	TRBD1	CASSQDRATNEQFF	TGTGCCAGCTCACAAGACAGGGCAACCAATGAGCAGTTCTTC
NA	TRBV15	TRBJ2-2	NA	CATSRGGVTGELFF	TGTGCCACCAGCAGAGGAGGAGTTACCGGGGAGCTGTTTTTT
NA	TRBV4-2	TRBJ1-2	TRBD1	CASSQAGGTLGYGYTF	TGTGCCAGCAGCCAGGCAGGGGGCACCCTAGGCTATGGCTACACCTTC
NA	TRBV27	TRBJ1-5	TRBD1	CASSLVGQDNQPQHF	TGTGCCAGCAGTTTGGTCGGACAGGACAATCAGCCCCAGCATTTT
once	TRBV6-5	TRBJ2-7	NA	CASRLNLQGTYEQYF	TGTGCCAGCAGGTTGAACCTACAGGGCACCTACGAGCAGTACTTC
NA	TRBV6-5	TRBJ1-2	NA	CASSYSAGGNYGYTF	TGTGCCAGCAGTTACTCAGCGGGGGGCAACTATGGCTACACCTTC
NA	TRBV4-2	TRBJ2-1	NA	CASSQVGAAPEQFF	TGTGCCAGCAGCCAAGTGGGGGCGGCCCCTGAGCAGTTCTTC
once	TRBV19	TRBJ2-2	NA	CATMSWYTDTGELFF	TGTGCCACTATGAGCTGGTATACCGACACCGGGGAGCTGTTTTTT
NA	TRBV20-1	TRBJ2-5	NA	CSAPSTQYF	TGCAGTGCCCCTAGTACCCAGTACTTC
NA	TRBV2	TRBJ2-1	TRBD2	CASGDLAGGDISYNEQFF	TGTGCCAGCGGGGACCTAGCGGGGGGCGACATATCCTACAATGAGCAGTTCTTC
NA	TRBV28	TRBJ1-1	NA	CASSSPGRWQAFF	TGTGCCAGCAGTTCCCCAGGGAGGTGGCAAGCTTTCTTT
NA	TRBV5-1	TRBJ2-7	TRBD1	CASSLEPGTAYEQYF	TGCGCCAGCAGCTTGGAACCCGGGACAGCCTACGAGCAGTACTTC
NA	TRBV6-5	TRBJ1-1	NA	CASIGDMNTEAFF	TGTGCCAGCATTGGGGACATGAACACTGAAGCTTTCTTT
once	TRBV4-1	TRBJ1-3	TRBD1	CASSQDWGRGLGNTIYF	TGCGCCAGCAGCCAAGATTGGGGCAGGGGGCTAGGAAACACCATATATTTT
NA	TRBV11-2	TRBJ2-1	TRBD2	CASSLVGLAGGFEQFF	TGTGCCAGCAGCTTGGTGGGACTAGCGGGGGGGTTTGAGCAGTTCTTC